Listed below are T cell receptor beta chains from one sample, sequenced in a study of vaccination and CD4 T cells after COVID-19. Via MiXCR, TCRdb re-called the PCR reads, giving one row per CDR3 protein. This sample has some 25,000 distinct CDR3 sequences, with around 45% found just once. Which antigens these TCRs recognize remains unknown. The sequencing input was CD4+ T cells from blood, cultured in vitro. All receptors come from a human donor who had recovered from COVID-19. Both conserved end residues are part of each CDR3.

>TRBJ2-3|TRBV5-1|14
CASEITAGADTQYF
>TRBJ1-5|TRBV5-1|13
CASSPEGNQPQHF
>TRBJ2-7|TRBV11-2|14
CASSLGTSSYEQYF
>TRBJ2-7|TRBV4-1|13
CASSQQGNYEQYF
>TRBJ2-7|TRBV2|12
CASSNRAREQYF
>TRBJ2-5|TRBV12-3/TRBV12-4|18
CASSLHGANGGSLGIQYF
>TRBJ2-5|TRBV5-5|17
CASSLAVSGGPQETQYF
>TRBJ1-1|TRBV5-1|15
CASSFDRGRNTEAFF
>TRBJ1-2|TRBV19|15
CASSIDWIGSYGYTF
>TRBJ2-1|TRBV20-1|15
CSARRRDGSYNEQFF
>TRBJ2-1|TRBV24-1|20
CATSDSTSGGTRRAYNEQFF
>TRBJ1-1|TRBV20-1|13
CSASHRGFTEAFF
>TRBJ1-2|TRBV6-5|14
CASSYDRTNYGYTF
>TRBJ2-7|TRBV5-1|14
CASSLEDSSYEQYF
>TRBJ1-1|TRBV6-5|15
CASSYSAGADTEAFF
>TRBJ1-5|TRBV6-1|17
CASSQDRGMGKSQPQHF
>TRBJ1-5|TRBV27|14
CASSLTWGDQPQHF
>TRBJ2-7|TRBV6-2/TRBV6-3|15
CASSRISGSGYEQYF
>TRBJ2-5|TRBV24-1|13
CVTSDAYMETQYF
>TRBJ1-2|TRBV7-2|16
CASSSPRRGANYGYTF
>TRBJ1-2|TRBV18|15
CASSPPAGVNYGYTF
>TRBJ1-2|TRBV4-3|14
CASSQDPGGPGYTF
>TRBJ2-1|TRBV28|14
CASSSVSSYNEQFF
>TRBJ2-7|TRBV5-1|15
CASSLVAGGRYEQYF
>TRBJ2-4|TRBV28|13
CASNRDRKNIQYF
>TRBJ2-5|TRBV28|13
CASSDSAQETQYF
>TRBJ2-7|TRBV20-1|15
CSARVLIPGSYEQYF
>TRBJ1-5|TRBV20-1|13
CSAVGQVGQPQHF
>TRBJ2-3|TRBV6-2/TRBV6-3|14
CASKGLAGIYTQYF
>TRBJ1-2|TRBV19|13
CASSSLGYHGYTF
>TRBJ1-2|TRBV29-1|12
CSVDLTVYGYTF
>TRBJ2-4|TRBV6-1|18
CASSPLAGLSLAKNIQYF
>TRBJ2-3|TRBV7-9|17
CASSLIFGLAGTDTQYF
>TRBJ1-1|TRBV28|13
CASRTAGNTEAFF
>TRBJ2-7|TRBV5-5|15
CASSPTGPGPYEQYF
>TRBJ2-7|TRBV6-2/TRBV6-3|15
CASTMSAWGSYEQYF
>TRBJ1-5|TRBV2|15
CASSKGQDGIQPQHF
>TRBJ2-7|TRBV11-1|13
CASEGTSSYEQYF
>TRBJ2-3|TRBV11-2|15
CASSEGLAGTDTQYF
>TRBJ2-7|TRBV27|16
CTSSLIIRTGSHEQYF
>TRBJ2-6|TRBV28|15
CASSSTGIGANVLTF
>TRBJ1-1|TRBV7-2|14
CASSTEGAGTEAFF
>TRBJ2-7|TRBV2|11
CASSEPNEQYF
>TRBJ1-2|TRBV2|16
CASSEQAQGLLGGYTF
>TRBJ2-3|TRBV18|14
CASSNTPSTDTQYF
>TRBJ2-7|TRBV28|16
CASSPLTLGGEDEQYF
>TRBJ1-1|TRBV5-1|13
CASIGRVNTEAFF
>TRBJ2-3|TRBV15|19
CATSRDLTSDYYGGATQYF
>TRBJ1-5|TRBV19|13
CASREQGYQPQHF
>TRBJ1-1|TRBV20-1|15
CSAAGQLIKNTEAFF
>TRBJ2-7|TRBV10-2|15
CASSESRDRAYEQYF
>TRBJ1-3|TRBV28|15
CASSLAGASGNTIYF
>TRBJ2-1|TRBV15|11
CATSKVNEQFF
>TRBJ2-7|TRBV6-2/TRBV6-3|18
CASSSLGSGGPIPYEQYF
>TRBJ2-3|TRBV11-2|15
CASSLAGGPPDTQYF
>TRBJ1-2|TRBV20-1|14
CSARRDRGNYGYTF
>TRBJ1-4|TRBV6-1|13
CASRDRGKEKLFF
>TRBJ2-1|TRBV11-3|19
CASSLELLAGPHSYNEQFF
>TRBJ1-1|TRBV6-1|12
CATRSADHEAFF
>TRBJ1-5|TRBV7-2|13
CASSPGGVQPQHF